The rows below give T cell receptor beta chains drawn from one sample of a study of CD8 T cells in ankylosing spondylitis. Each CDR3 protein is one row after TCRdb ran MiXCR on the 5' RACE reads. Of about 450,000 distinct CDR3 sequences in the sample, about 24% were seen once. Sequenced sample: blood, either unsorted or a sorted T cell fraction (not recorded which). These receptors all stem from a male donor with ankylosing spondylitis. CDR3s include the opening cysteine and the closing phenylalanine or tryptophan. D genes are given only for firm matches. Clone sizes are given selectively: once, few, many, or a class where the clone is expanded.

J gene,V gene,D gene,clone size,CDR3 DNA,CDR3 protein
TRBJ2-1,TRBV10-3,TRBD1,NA,TGTGCCATCAGTGAACCGGGACAGGGGGTGGGAGGAGCTGAGCAGTTCTTC,CAISEPGQGVGGAEQFF
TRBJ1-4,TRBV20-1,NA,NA,TGCAGTGCTAGAGGGTGGGCAGAGAATGAAAAACTGTTTTTT,CSARGWAENEKLFF
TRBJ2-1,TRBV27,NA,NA,TGTGCCAGCTTGAGACGGACCCCAGGCTCCTACAATGAGCAGTTCTTC,CASLRRTPGSYNEQFF
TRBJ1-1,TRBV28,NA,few,TGTGCCAGCAGTTTGGGCGACAGGGAAGCTTTCTTT,CASSLGDREAFF
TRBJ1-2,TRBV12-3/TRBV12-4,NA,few,TGTGCCAGCAGTTCGGGGGTTTGGTATGGCTACACCTTC,CASSSGVWYGYTF
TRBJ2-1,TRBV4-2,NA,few,TGTGCCAGCAGCCAAGAAGGTGGGTTCGGTGAGCAGTTCTTC,CASSQEGGFGEQFF
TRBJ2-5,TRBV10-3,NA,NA,TGTGCCATCAAGGGGGGAGACGGGGAGACCCAGTACTTC,CAIKGGDGETQYF
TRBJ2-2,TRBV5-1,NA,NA,TGCGCCAGCAGCTTGGAGGACAGCGCGAACACCGGGGAGCTGTTTTTT,CASSLEDSANTGELFF
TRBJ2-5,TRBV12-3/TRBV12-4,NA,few,TGTGCCAGCAGTCCCACGAACTCCGGGGAGACCCAGTACTTC,CASSPTNSGETQYF
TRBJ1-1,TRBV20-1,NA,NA,TGCAGTGCTAGGAAAACGGGCACTGAAGCTTTCTTT,CSARKTGTEAFF
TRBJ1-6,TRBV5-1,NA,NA,TGCGCCAGCAGCTTCACCCGTGGGGCGAGTAATTCACCCCTCCACTTT,CASSFTRGASNSPLHF
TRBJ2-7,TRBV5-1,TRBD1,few,TGCGCCAGCAGCGAGGTGACAGGGGGATCCTACGAGCAGTACTTC,CASSEVTGGSYEQYF
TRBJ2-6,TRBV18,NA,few,TGTGCCAGCTCAAGGGGCTCTGGGGCCAACGTCCTGACTTTC,CASSRGSGANVLTF
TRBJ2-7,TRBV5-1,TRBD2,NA,TGCGCCAGCAGCTGGGGAGGGACTAGCGGCTTCGTAGAGCAGTACTTC,CASSWGGTSGFVEQYF
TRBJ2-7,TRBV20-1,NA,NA,TGCAGTGTTACCCGGGACCAGTGGTACGAGCAGTACTTC,CSVTRDQWYEQYF
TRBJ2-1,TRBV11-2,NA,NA,TGTGCCAGCAGCTTAGAAGAATGGGCTTACAATGAGCAGTTCTTC,CASSLEEWAYNEQFF
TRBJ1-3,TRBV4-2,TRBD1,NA,TGTGCCAGCAGCCACCCCGGGACAGGGGGTCGAAACACCATATATTTT,CASSHPGTGGRNTIYF
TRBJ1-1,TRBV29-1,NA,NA,TGCAGCGTTGAAGCCGTGGCGAACACTGAAGCTTTCTTT,CSVEAVANTEAFF
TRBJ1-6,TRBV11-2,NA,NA,TGTGCCAGCAGCGCAACGGGGAATTCACCCCTCCACTTT,CASSATGNSPLHF
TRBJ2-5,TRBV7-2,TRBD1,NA,TGTGCCAGCAGCTTAGGGACAGGGGAAGAAGAGACCCAGTACTTC,CASSLGTGEEETQYF
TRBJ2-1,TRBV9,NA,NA,TGTGCCAGCAGCGTAGCTTCTTGGGGCAATGAGCAGTTCTTC,CASSVASWGNEQFF
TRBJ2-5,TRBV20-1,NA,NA,TGCAGTGCTGCACCCCCCTCGGAGACCCAGTACTTC,CSAAPPSETQYF
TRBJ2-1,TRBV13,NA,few,TGTGCCAGCAGCCCGCCCCCTCGTTCCCCCTACAATGAGCAGTTCTTC,CASSPPPRSPYNEQFF
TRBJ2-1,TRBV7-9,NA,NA,TGTGCCAGCAGCTTAGGGCCCTCGGCCTATGAGCAGTTCTTC,CASSLGPSAYEQFF
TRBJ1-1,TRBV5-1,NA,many,TGCGCCAGCAGCTCCCACACTGAAGCTTTCTTT,CASSSHTEAFF
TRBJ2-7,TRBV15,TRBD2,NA,TGTGCCACCAGCCAGGGACTAGCGGGAGGGCCAACCTACGAGCAGTACTTC,CATSQGLAGGPTYEQYF
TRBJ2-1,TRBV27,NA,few,TGTGCCAGCAGTTCTACTCATCGCCGGGCGATCTCCTACAATGAGCAGTTCTTC,CASSSTHRRAISYNEQFF
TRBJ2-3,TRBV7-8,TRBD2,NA,TGTGCCAGCAGCTTAATTCCGGGGGGGGCGACAGATACGCAGTATTTT,CASSLIPGGATDTQYF
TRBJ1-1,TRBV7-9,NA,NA,TGTGCCAGCAGCCCGGGGGGGGCGAACAGGGAAGCTTTCTTT,CASSPGGANREAFF
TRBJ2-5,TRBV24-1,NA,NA,TGTGCCACCAGTGATCCAGGACTGGAACAAGAGACCCAGTACTTC,CATSDPGLEQETQYF
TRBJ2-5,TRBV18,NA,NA,TGTGCCAGCTCACAGAGAGGGGGGCAAGAGACCCAGTACTTC,CASSQRGGQETQYF
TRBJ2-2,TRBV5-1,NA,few,TGCGCCAGCAGAAACCGGGACACCTCGAACACCGGGGAGCTGTTTTTT,CASRNRDTSNTGELFF
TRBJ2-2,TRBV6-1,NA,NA,TGTGCCAGCAGCCACACGGACAACGGGAAGAACACCGGGGAGCTGTTTTTT,CASSHTDNGKNTGELFF
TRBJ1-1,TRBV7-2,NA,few,TGTGCCAGCAGCTTATGGGGGCGGAGGAACACTGAAGCTTTCTTT,CASSLWGRRNTEAFF
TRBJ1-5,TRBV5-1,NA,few,TGCGCCAGCAGCTTGGGGGGGAGACCCAATCAGCCCCAGCATTTT,CASSLGGRPNQPQHF
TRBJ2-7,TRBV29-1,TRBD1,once,TGCAGCGTTGAATACGGGACAGGGGGCTCTTACGAGCAGTACTTC,CSVEYGTGGSYEQYF
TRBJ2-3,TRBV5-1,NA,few,TGCGCCACCTACCCGGATTGGGGCTCAGATACGCAGTATTTT,CATYPDWGSDTQYF
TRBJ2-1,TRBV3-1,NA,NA,TGTGCCAGCAGCCATGTGGTGGGGTGGCAGTTCTTC,CASSHVVGWQFF
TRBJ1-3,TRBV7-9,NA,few,TGTGCCAGCAGCTACCTCATGGAAGGAAACACCATATATTTT,CASSYLMEGNTIYF
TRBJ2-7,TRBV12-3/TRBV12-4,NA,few,TGTGCCAGCAGTTTAGTCCATGGGGGGTATTCCTACGAGCAGTACTTC,CASSLVHGGYSYEQYF
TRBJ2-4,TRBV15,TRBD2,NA,TGTGCCACCAGCAGGGGGGGGAGCGGGAGGTCTAAAAACATTCAGTACTTC,CATSRGGSGRSKNIQYF
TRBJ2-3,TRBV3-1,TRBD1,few,TGTGCCAGCAGCCAAGATTGGGCAGGGGGTTCAGATACGCAGTATTTT,CASSQDWAGGSDTQYF
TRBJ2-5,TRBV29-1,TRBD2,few,TGCAGCGTTTGGACTAGCGGGAGTATCGAGACCCAGTACTTC,CSVWTSGSIETQYF
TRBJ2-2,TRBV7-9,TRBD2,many,TGTGCCAGCAGCTTATCTAGCGGGAGTGATACCGGGGAGCTGTTTTTT,CASSLSSGSDTGELFF
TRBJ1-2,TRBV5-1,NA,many,TGCGCCAGCCGGGAGAACACCGACTATGGCTACACCTTC,CASRENTDYGYTF